Reported below is one TCR beta chain. Looked up from germline, CDR1 is MDHEN and CDR2 is SYDVKM. CDR3 length: 13 amino acids. Trimming left V 2 bases short and J 1 base short, with 5 bases between. This sample is part of a study of control samples from healthy donors and cancer patients. Repertoires were generated with immunoSEQ multiplex PCR, while TCRdb's copy carries only in-frame clones and drops some. The repertoire includes roughly 190,000 clones, roughly 91% of them detected once, and roughly 1.6% sits in the top ten. The sequence came from a woman in her 30s in good health. Sequencing input: blood. The chain couples TRBV28 to TRBJ1-2; D is ambiguous. Here the CDR3 DNA reads TGTGCCAGCAGTTTAGTCCTTAACTATGGCTACACCTTC. It codes for CASSLVLNYGYTF.